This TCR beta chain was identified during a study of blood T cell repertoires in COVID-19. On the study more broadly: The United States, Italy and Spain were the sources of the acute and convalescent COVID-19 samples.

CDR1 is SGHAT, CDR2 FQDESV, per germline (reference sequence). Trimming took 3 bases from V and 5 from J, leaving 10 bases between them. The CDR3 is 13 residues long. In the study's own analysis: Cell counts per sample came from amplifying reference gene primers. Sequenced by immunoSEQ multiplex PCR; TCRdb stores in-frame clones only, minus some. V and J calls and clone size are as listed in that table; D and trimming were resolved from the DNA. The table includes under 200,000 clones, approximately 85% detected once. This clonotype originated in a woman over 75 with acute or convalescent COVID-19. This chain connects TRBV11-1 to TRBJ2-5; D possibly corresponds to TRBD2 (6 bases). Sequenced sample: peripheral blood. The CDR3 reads CASSFGEAETQYF. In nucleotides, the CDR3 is TGTGCCAGCAGCTTCGGGGAGGCGGAGACCCAGTACTTC.